The rows below give T cell receptor beta chains drawn from one sample of a study of control samples from healthy donors and cancer patients. The assay was immunoSEQ multiplex PCR, and TCRdb's table has in-frame clones only and misses some. The profile shows around 99,000 clones, 75% to 90% of them singletons. The sequenced material came from blood. Receptors were obtained from a woman in her forties or fifties in good health. Both conserved end residues are part of each CDR3. The order of the fields is V gene, CDR3 protein.

TRBV7-3	CASSLNQGTDTEAFF
TRBV6-6	CASSRTSESDTQYF
TRBV21-1	CASRTGTGAPPWETQYF
TRBV2	CASSELAGDTGELFF
TRBV12-3/TRBV12-4	CASSPKLGQPQHF
TRBV12-3/TRBV12-4	CACRDSGVYEQYF
TRBV6-2/TRBV6-3	CASSRGRPGTEAFF
TRBV2	CASRESSYEQYF
TRBV10-2	CASSESSGGSNQPQHF
TRBV27	CASSRREGTGSPYEQYF
TRBV14	CASSQDWLTGNEQFF
TRBV4-2	CASSQVRGGGANVLTF
TRBV7-2	CASSGRAWGAGIETQYF
TRBV7-9	CASSLVLSDVRTIYF
TRBV11-2	CASSLLGQGARTGELFF
TRBV19	CASSIRVGESPTSKNIQYF
TRBV7-2	CASSLVAGSSYEQYF
TRBV19	CASSQGHWNTEAFF
TRBV19	CASSWSSVELWGEQFF
TRBV4-3	CASSPQLGDPEAFF
TRBV5-1	CASRPGADNQPQHF
TRBV19	CATKPSSGSSYEQFF
TRBV19	CASSRRDRVYNQPQHF
TRBV14	CASSSRQGVLTDTQYF
TRBV19	CASSTGAVSNQPQHF
TRBV24-1	CATQRGAGELFF